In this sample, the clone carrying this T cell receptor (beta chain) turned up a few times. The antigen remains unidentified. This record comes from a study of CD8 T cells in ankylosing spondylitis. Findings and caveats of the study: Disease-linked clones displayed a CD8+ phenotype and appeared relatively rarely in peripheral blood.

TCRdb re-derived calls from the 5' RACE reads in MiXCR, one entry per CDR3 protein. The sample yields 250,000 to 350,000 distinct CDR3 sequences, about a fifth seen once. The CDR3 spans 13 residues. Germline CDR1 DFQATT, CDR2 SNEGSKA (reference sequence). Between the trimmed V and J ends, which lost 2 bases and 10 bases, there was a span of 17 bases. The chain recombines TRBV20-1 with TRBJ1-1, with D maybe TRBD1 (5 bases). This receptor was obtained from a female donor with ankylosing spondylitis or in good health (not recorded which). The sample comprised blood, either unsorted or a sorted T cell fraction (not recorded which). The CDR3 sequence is CSARTPTPGIAFF. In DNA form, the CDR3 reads TGCAGTGCTAGAACTCCTACTCCAGGGATAGCTTTCTTT.